The 18 T cell receptor beta chains below all came from one sample that was sequenced in a study of CD8+ T cells in alopecia areata. Sequencing used cDNA as its template, made by extracting RNA and reverse transcribing it. Generated by immunoSEQ multiplex PCR, the TCRdb table keeps only in-frame clones and is missing some. The sample shows 100,000 or so clones, 60% of them seen only once. Treatment indicated: oral pan-JAK inhibitor, 5-10 mg twice daily. Material: CD8+ T cells sorted from blood, obtained at approximately week 56, from a patient treated with tofacitinib. These receptors were taken from a human donor with alopecia areata.

The CDR3 protein is CASNRPVTDYGYTF. The DNA for the CDR3 is TGTGCCAGCAACCGACCCGTCACGGACTATGGCTACACCTTC. This chain links TRBV9 with TRBJ1-2; D remains unclear. Trimming shortened V by 6 bases and J by 3 bases, and 15 bases separated the two germline ends. This CDR3 comprises 14 residues. Germline V gene lookup returns CDR1 SGDLS and CDR2 YYNGEE.

This clone was observed once. V usage is TRBV7-9 and J usage is TRBJ2-7, with 9 bases fitting TRBD1. The CDR3 totals 15 residues. V shed 3 bases and J 2 bases; nucleotides not matched to a gene: 5. From germline, CDR1 is SEHNR and CDR2 FQNEAQ (reference sequence). CDR3 region: CASSLDRGLPYEQYF. Written as DNA, the CDR3 is TGTGCCAGCAGCTTGGACAGGGGTCTCCCCTACGAGCAGTACTTC.

The chain combines TRBV6-6 with TRBJ1-2; D gene uncertain. Germline CDR1 and CDR2: MNHNY and SVGAGI (reference sequence). There are 13 residues in the CDR3. V lost 2 bases and J 4 bases, leaving 8 bases between the germline ends. CDR3 residues: CASSYEDFYGYTF. The CDR3 DNA reads as TGTGCCAGCAGTTACGAGGACTTCTATGGCTACACCTTC.

This chain joins TRBV7-4 and TRBJ1-2; D not resolved. Looked up from germline, CDR1 is SGHVT and CDR2 is SQSDAQ. This CDR3 is built from 16 residues. The V gene lost 4 bases and the J gene lost 3 bases, with 18 bases spanning the gap. CDR3 nucleotides: TGTGCCAGCAGCTCCCCCTCGGAGCGAGTTGACTATGGCTACACCTTC. Its translation: CASSSPSERVDYGYTF.

The chain carries TRBV14 and TRBJ2-2; D gene ambiguous. The V gene lost 4 bases and the J gene lost 4 bases, with 4 bases spanning the gap. CDR1 SGHDN and CDR2 FVKESK come from the germline V gene. This CDR3 is built from 12 residues. The CDR3 DNA follows: TGTGCCAGCAGCCTCATCACCGGGGAGCTGTTTTTT. Protein sequence: CASSLITGELFF.

This clone was seen only once. The chain combines TRBV29-1 with TRBJ1-4; TRBD1 matches 7 bases. J gave up 6 bases and V 5 bases, and 12 bases lay outside the gene matches. From germline, CDR1 is SQVTM and CDR2 ANQGSEA. CDR3 length: 15 amino acids. CDR3 nucleotides: TGCAGCGTTAGCCTAGACAGGGTTAGAGATGAAAAACTGTTTTTT. Its protein is CSVSLDRVRDEKLFF.

This clone has a handful of counts. This chain joins TRBV29-1 and TRBJ2-1; no clear D. This CDR3 has 13 amino acids. Trimming left V 3 bases short and J 0 bases short, with 6 bases between. Germline CDR1 reads SQVTM; CDR2 reads ANQGSEA. The chain's CDR3 is CSVEVSSYNEQFF. CDR3 DNA: TGCAGCGTTGAGGTCAGCTCCTACAATGAGCAGTTCTTC.

Concerning this clone itself: Different DNA sequences within this sample yield the same CDR3. This CDR3 is CASSLGYNEQFF. The CDR3 coding sequence is TGTGCCAGCAGCTTAGGGTACAATGAGCAGTTCTTC. This chain uses TRBV7-9 with TRBJ2-1; no firm D call. With 1 base removed from V and 4 bases from J, the gap between germline ends came to 2 bases. CDR1 is SEHNR and CDR2 is FQNEAQ in the germline V gene (reference sequence). The CDR3 is 12 amino acids.

The J gene is TRBJ2-3, the V gene TRBV7-9, with a possible D match to TRBD2 (5 bases). The CDR3 covers 16 residues. From germline, CDR1 is SEHNR and CDR2 FQNEAQ (reference sequence). Trimming took off 4 bases at V and 2 bases at J, with 16 bases between the two ends. This chain's CDR3 is CASSSPSGDSTDTQYF. In DNA form, the CDR3 reads TGTGCCAGCAGCTCCCCTTCCGGGGATTCCACAGATACGCAGTATTTT.

The CDR3 region has the DNA TGTGCCAGCAGTCTAGGGCGAACTGAAGCTTTCTTT. Its translation is CASSLGRTEAFF. V gene TRBV2 combines with J gene TRBJ1-1; no clear D gene. Germline lookup yields CDR1 SNHLY and CDR2 FYNNEI. The CDR3 is 12 residues long. V was pared by 5 bases and J by 5 bases, with 9 bases between.

This sequence joins TRBV5-6 and TRBJ1-6; 7 bases line up with TRBD1. Trimming took 4 bases from V and 0 from J; bases not matched to a gene: 7. The CDR3 totals 17 residues. Germline V gene sequence: CDR1 SGHDT, CDR2 YYEEEE. The CDR3 protein is CASSTSTGRSYNSPLHF. CDR3 DNA: TGTGCCAGCAGCACCTCGACAGGGCGCTCCTATAATTCACCCCTCCACTTT.

The chain joins TRBV27 to TRBJ2-7; 13 bases line up with TRBD2. The trim removed 5 bases at V and 4 bases at J, leaving 5 bases unmatched. This CDR3 region has 15 residues. The germline CDR1 and CDR2 sequences are MNHEY and SMNVEV (reference sequence). The CDR3 spells CASSLGTSGEYEQYF. Written as DNA, the CDR3 is TGTGCCAGCAGTCTCGGGACTAGCGGGGAGTACGAGCAGTACTTC.

The V call is TRBV4-1, the J call TRBJ1-6; D is unclear. The V and J ends lost 3 bases and 8 bases respectively, with 14 bases between them. Per the germline V gene, CDR1 is MGHRA and CDR2 is YSYEKL. The CDR3 runs 15 residues. In DNA, the CDR3 is TGCGCCAGCAGCCAGAGGTGGGGAAACGATTCACCCCTCCACTTT. Its protein is CASSQRWGNDSPLHF.

The genes are TRBV7-9 and TRBJ2-3, with D tentatively TRBD1 (5 bases). Germline V gene sequence: CDR1 SEHNR, CDR2 FQNEAQ (reference sequence). V lost 6 bases and J 5 bases, leaving 9 bases between the germline ends. The CDR3 has 12 residues. The CDR3 DNA is TGTGCCAGCAGTCCCAGGGTAGATACGCAGTATTTT. Protein: CASSPRVDTQYF.

The V gene is TRBV9, the J gene TRBJ1-6; TRBD1 matches at 8 bases. CDR3 length: 16 amino acids. Looked up from germline, CDR1 is SGDLS and CDR2 is YYNGEE. V was clipped by 4 bases and J by 9 bases; unmatched bases: 12. In DNA form, the CDR3 reads TGTGCCAGCAGCACGGCCAGTGGGACAGGTATTTCACCCCTCCACTTT. Protein product: CASSTASGTGISPLHF. The full variable domain, its missing parts supplied by reference TRBV9 and TRBJ1-6, is DSGVTQTPKHLITATGQRVTLRCSPRSGDLSVYWYQQSLDQGLQFLIQYYNGEERAKGNILERFSAQQFPDLHSELNLSSLELGDSALYFCASSTASGTGISPLHFGNGTRLTVT.

This clone appeared a few times. Other nucleotide sequences in the sample specify the same CDR3. This CDR3 is CAWSQGVSTDTQYF. CDR3 bases: TGTGCCTGGTCACAGGGGGTTAGCACAGATACGCAGTATTTT. V gene TRBV30 combines with J gene TRBJ2-3; 8 nucleotides line up with TRBD1. After removal of 5 bases from V and 0 bases from J, the junction contained 4 bases not matched to a gene. The CDR3 sequence is 14 residues long. CDR1 is GTSNPN, CDR2 SVGIG, per germline (reference sequence). Full variable domain (rest looked up from reference TRBV30 and TRBJ2-3): SQTIHQWPATLVQPVGSPLSLECTVEGTSNPNLYWYRQAAGRGLQLLFYSVGIGQISSEVPQNLSASRPQDRQFILSSKKLLLSDSGFYLCAWSQGVSTDTQYFGPGTRLTVL.

The chain combines TRBV5-6 with TRBJ2-3, with 12 bases fitting TRBD2. This CDR3 has 17 amino acids. Trimming at V came to 2 bases and at J to 0 bases, leaving 4 bases not matched to a gene. Germline V CDR1 and CDR2: SGHDT, YYEEEE. The CDR3 sequence is CASSFTSGGPSTDTQYF. CDR3 coding DNA: TGTGCCAGCAGCTTTACTAGCGGGGGGCCCAGCACAGATACGCAGTATTTT.

This chain joins TRBV7-8 and TRBJ2-3, with 7 bases aligning to TRBD1. V lost 5 bases to trimming and J lost 2 bases; unmatched junction nucleotides: 13. The CDR3 runs 17 residues. Per germline, CDR1 SGHVS and CDR2 FQNEAQ. The DNA of the CDR3 is TGTGCCAGCAGCCCCCGCGCCGGGACAGATTACACAGATACGCAGTATTTT. The encoded protein is CASSPRAGTDYTDTQYF.